One TCR beta chain is described in this entry. Its antigen is not known. The junction departs from the called germline gene at one end, perhaps through a read error. These data originate in a study of T cell repertoires in cytomegalovirus infection. The V gene's germline CDR1 is ENHRY and CDR2 SYGVKD. The CDR3 has 16 residues. TCRdb re-called the reads through MiXCR, storing one row per CDR3 protein. This table holds some 560,000 distinct CDR3 sequences, roughly 43% found once. Material: cultured PBMCs, obtained from culture after CMV antigen stimulation. The source of this sequence is a human donor in good health (CMV status not recorded). Some clones in this sample may be carry-over from other donors' samples. The rearrangement links TRBV10-3 to TRBJ1-5; unclear D gene. The CDR3 sequence is CAISESALMGSQHQHF. CDR3 in DNA: TGTGCCATCAGTGAGTCAGCGTTGATGGGTTCGCAGCACCAGCATTTT.